These 22 T cell receptor beta chains were all obtained from the same sample, sequenced in a study of radiotherapy plus CTLA-4 blockade in lung cancer. Here immunoSEQ multiplex PCR was the method, and the copy in TCRdb shows in-frame clones only, minus some. The profile shows tens of thousands of clones, around 87% of them singletons. This specimen was peripheral blood, taken from a patient treated with radiotherapy plus ipilimumab. Receptors were obtained from a human donor with non-small cell lung cancer that progressed on radiotherapy plus ipilimumab.

The J gene is TRBJ1-2, the V gene TRBV5-1, with D uncertain. From germline, CDR1 is SGHRS and CDR2 YFSETQ. This CDR3 is 13 amino acids long. The V end was cut by 2 bases, the J end by 2 bases, with 7 bases between. The CDR3 loop is CASSFTGNYGYTF. In DNA form, the CDR3 reads TGCGCCAGCAGCTTTACGGGAAACTATGGCTACACCTTC.

The chain employs TRBV5-1 and TRBJ2-3; tentative D call: TRBD2 (5 bases). This CDR3 comprises 13 residues. V gave up 4 bases and J gave up 1 base, with 7 bases separating them. CDR1 SGHRS and CDR2 YFSETQ come from the germline V gene. In DNA, the CDR3 is TGCGCCAGCAGCGATAGCGGCACAGATACGCAGTATTTT. Its translation is CASSDSGTDTQYF.

The chain combines TRBV19 with TRBJ1-2, with D possibly TRBD1 on 5 matching bases. The CDR3 runs to 13 residues. V lost 6 bases and J 3 bases, leaving 11 bases between the germline ends. The germline gives CDR1 LNHDA, CDR2 SQIVND (reference sequence). The CDR3: CASRGPGHYGYTF. CDR3 sequence (DNA): TGTGCCAGTAGGGGGCCGGGACACTATGGCTACACCTTC.

The chain links TRBV27 to TRBJ1-2; D remains ambiguous. Germline V CDR1 and CDR2: MNHEY, SMNVEV (reference sequence). Trimming took 5 bases from V and 3 from J, leaving 16 bases between them. The CDR3 covers 15 residues. CDR3 in DNA: TGTGCCAGCAGTCCTCTCGGGGAGGTCGACTATGGCTACACCTTC. Its protein product is CASSPLGEVDYGYTF.

The chain has TRBV5-6 and TRBJ1-6; 8 positions agree with TRBD1. V shed 6 bases, J shed 7 bases, and the junction held 9 bases outside the gene matches. This CDR3 spans 15 amino acids. Germline CDR1 SGHDT, CDR2 YYEEEE. The CDR3 is CASNIYDRGNSPLHF. The CDR3 DNA follows: TGTGCCAGCAATATTTACGACAGGGGAAATTCACCCCTCCACTTT.

V and J are TRBV14 and TRBJ2-2; 8 positions match TRBD1. Germline loops: CDR1 SGHDN, CDR2 FVKESK. This CDR3 has 14 residues. With 4 bases clipped from V and 7 bases from J, the junction kept 5 bases outside the gene matches. The CDR3 region has the DNA TGTGCCAGCAGCCGTGACAGGGGAGTCGGGGAGCTGTTTTTT. Protein sequence: CASSRDRGVGELFF.

The gene calls are TRBV11-2 and TRBJ1-6, with a possible D match to TRBD1 (6 bases). Germline values: CDR1 SGHAT, CDR2 FQNNGV. The CDR3 has 14 amino acids. Trimming cost V 2 bases and J 8 bases, with 10 bases left between them. CDR3 DNA: TGTGCCAGCAGCTTAATCGGGGGGCATTCACCCCTCCACTTT. Amino acid sequence: CASSLIGGHSPLHF. The variable domain in full, with the rest retrieved from reference TRBV11-2 and TRBJ1-6, is EAGVAQSPRYKIIEKRQSVAFWCNPISGHATLYWYQQILGQGPKLLIQFQNNGVVDDSQLPKDRFSAERLKGVDSTLKIQPAKLEDSAVYLCASSLIGGHSPLHFGNGTRLTVT.

The gene calls are TRBV6-1 and TRBJ1-1; tentative D call: TRBD1 (5 bases). This CDR3 is 13 amino acids long. Trimming pared 2 bases from V and 10 bases from J, leaving 14 bases between. CDR1 is MNHNS, CDR2 SASEGT, per germline. As DNA, the CDR3 is TGTGCCAGCAGTGAACAGGGCATGAGGGGAGCTTTCTTT. Protein: CASSEQGMRGAFF.

The chain couples TRBV2 to TRBJ1-2; 9 bases line up with TRBD1. The CDR3 consists of 16 residues. In germline, CDR1 is SNHLY, CDR2 FYNNEI. V lost 4 bases, J lost 4 bases, and 10 bases stayed unmatched. Here the CDR3 reads CASSADRGVLTYGYTF. CDR3 coding DNA: TGTGCCAGCAGTGCGGACAGGGGAGTATTGACCTATGGCTACACCTTC.

The chain couples TRBV7-9 to TRBJ1-2; 7 bases are shared with TRBD1. CDR1 and CDR2 (germline): SEHNR, FQNEAQ (reference sequence). Trimming at V came to 3 bases and at J to 6 bases, leaving 4 bases not matched to a gene. This CDR3 comprises 13 residues. The CDR3 here is CASSFGQGDGYTF. CDR3 nucleotide sequence: TGTGCCAGCAGCTTCGGGCAGGGGGATGGCTACACCTTC.

This chain uses TRBV19 with TRBJ1-2; D unresolved. Germline CDR1 reads LNHDA; CDR2 reads SQIVND (reference sequence). Trimming took off 4 bases at V and 3 bases at J, with 33 bases between the two ends. The CDR3 totals 21 residues. The CDR3 DNA is TGTGCCAGTAGTACCACCACGACCGGGTTGCCACGGCCCCAAAAGTACTATGGCTACACCTTC. Its protein product is CASSTTTTGLPRPQKYYGYTF.

CDR3 residues: CATSRDQGTLGNTIYF. The CDR3 DNA follows: TGTGCCACCAGCAGAGACCAGGGGACACTCGGAAACACCATATATTTT. V gene TRBV15 combines with J gene TRBJ1-3, with a tentative D call TRBD1 (6 bases). Trimming left V 0 bases short and J 4 bases short, with 13 bases between. The CDR3 extends over 16 amino acids. From germline, CDR1 is LNHNV and CDR2 YYDKDF (reference sequence). Full variable domain (rest looked up from reference TRBV15 and TRBJ1-3): DAMVIQNPRYQVTQFGKPVTLSCSQTLNHNVMYWYQQKSSQAPKLLFHYYDKDFNNEADTPDNFQSRRPNTSFCFLDIRSPGLGDTAMYLCATSRDQGTLGNTIYFGEGSWLTVV.

This chain connects TRBV5-1 to TRBJ1-3, with D possibly TRBD1 on 5 matching bases. Germline loops: CDR1 SGHRS, CDR2 YFSETQ. With 4 bases removed from V and 0 bases from J, the gap between germline ends came to 11 bases. The CDR3 is 15 amino acids. The CDR3 DNA reads TGCGCCAGCAGCCCGGGGCCCTCCTCTGGAAACACCATATATTTT. Translating gives CASSPGPSSGNTIYF.

The chain joins TRBV4-3 to TRBJ2-3, with 10 bases that match TRBD1. V was pared by 0 bases and J by 3 bases, with 3 bases of the junction left unmatched. The germline V gene encodes CDR1 LGHNA and CDR2 YSLEER. CDR3 length: 16 residues. CDR3 amino acids: CASSQERTGGTDTQYF. Here the CDR3 DNA reads TGCGCCAGCAGCCAAGAGAGGACAGGGGGAACAGATACGCAGTATTTT.

CDR3 region: CASSRPLKQGSYEQYF. The CDR3 region has the DNA TGTGCCAGCAGCAGACCACTTAAACAGGGCTCCTACGAGCAGTACTTC. The chain recombines TRBV21-1 with TRBJ2-7; TRBD1, the table's D call, was not compared with the DNA. TRBV21-1 counts as a pseudogene. The CDR3 has 16 amino acids.

The genes are TRBV6-1 and TRBJ2-2, with D perhaps TRBD2 (7 bases). Germline V gene data show CDR1 as MNHNS and CDR2 as SASEGT. The V end lost 2 bases, the J end lost 3 bases, and 19 bases lay between the germline ends. The CDR3 contains 18 residues. In DNA, the CDR3 is TGTGCCAGCAGTGAAAGGGGAGGGGGGCAGGGGTACACCGGGGAGCTGTTTTTT. Residues: CASSERGGGQGYTGELFF.

This chain connects TRBV4-3 to TRBJ2-5; weak D call: TRBD2 (5 bases). The CDR3 consists of 15 residues. The V gene's germline CDR1 is LGHNA and CDR2 YSLEER. V was pared by 1 base and J by 4 bases, with 13 bases between. The CDR3 region has the DNA TGCGCCAGCAGCCAAGCCCGGGCCGGAGGAGAGACCCAGTACTTC. It specifies CASSQARAGGETQYF.

The chain couples TRBV30 to TRBJ2-7; TRBD2 aligns across 12 bases. The V segment lost 3 bases and the J segment 4 bases; nucleotides outside the gene matches: 1. The length of the CDR3 is 13 residues. Germline V gives CDR1 GTSNPN, CDR2 SVGIG (reference sequence). CDR3 nucleotides: TGTGCCTGGAGGACTAGCGGGGGTTACGAGCAGTACTTC. Encoded protein: CAWRTSGGYEQYF.

The V gene is TRBV5-1, the J gene TRBJ2-1, with D possibly being TRBD1 or TRBD2 (5 bases each). CDR3 size: 14 residues. V was pared by 3 bases and J by 10 bases, with 17 bases between. The V gene's germline CDR1 is SGHRS and CDR2 YFSETQ. The CDR3 region is CASSWDGPLGEQFF. CDR3 DNA sequence: TGCGCCAGCAGCTGGGACGGGCCCCTCGGGGAGCAGTTCTTC.

This clone was seen a single time. The chain links TRBV29-1 to TRBJ2-7; TRBD1 agrees at 12 bases. The CDR3 is made up of 14 amino acids. In germline, CDR1 is SQVTM, CDR2 ANQGSEA. Losses at the gene ends were 6 bases for V and 7 bases for J; bases not matched to a gene: 10. The CDR3 here is CSVAGTGGAREQYF. CDR3 DNA sequence: TGCAGCGTCGCCGGGACAGGGGGCGCGAGGGAGCAGTACTTC.

The chain couples TRBV27 to TRBJ2-1, with 10 bases lining up with TRBD2. Germline CDR1 reads MNHEY; CDR2 reads SMNVEV (reference sequence). The trim removed 6 bases at V and 2 bases at J, leaving 4 bases unmatched. The CDR3 covers 15 residues. CDR3 loop: CASRTAGGTYNEQFF. In DNA, the CDR3 is TGTGCCAGCAGGACAGCGGGAGGGACCTACAATGAGCAGTTCTTC.

The CDR3 is CASSPKGGFLEQYF. DNA for the CDR3: TGTGCCAGCTCACCAAAGGGGGGGTTTCTCGAGCAGTACTTC. V gene TRBV18 combines with J gene TRBJ2-7; maybe TRBD2 (7 bases). The V end lost 2 bases, the J end lost 6 bases, and 14 bases lay between the germline ends. Germline V lookup: CDR1 KGHSH, CDR2 LQKENI. The CDR3 is 14 amino acids.